Listed below are T cell receptor beta chains from one sample, sequenced in a study of blood T cells in healthy people across ages. TCRdb itself ran the 5' RACE reads through MiXCR, one entry per CDR3 protein. The sample contains roughly 800,000 distinct CDR3 sequences, 58% of which appear only once. The sample consisted of blood. Receptors originate from a man aged 25-45 years in good health. Each CDR3 is given with its conserved first and last residue. Each record gives: clone size, D gene, J gene, V gene, CDR3 DNA, CDR3 protein. A D gene is named only where the DNA matches it firmly. The size field is filled for only some rows; it gives once, few, many or a size class.

size: NA
D: NA
J: TRBJ2-1
V: TRBV12-3/TRBV12-4
DNA: TGTGCCGGCAGTCCTACCCCCGGTCAGGGCTCATTTTACAATGAGCAGTTCTTC
CDR3: CAGSPTPGQGSFYNEQFF

size: few
D: NA
J: TRBJ1-4
V: TRBV7-9
DNA: TGTGCCAGCAGCTCATTAGCAGTTTTTAATGAAAAACTGTTTTTT
CDR3: CASSSLAVFNEKLFF

size: NA
D: NA
J: TRBJ2-3
V: TRBV20-1
DNA: TGCAGTGCTAGAGTATTGGCGGGGAGGGATACGCAGTATTTT
CDR3: CSARVLAGRDTQYF

size: once
D: TRBD1
J: TRBJ2-7
V: TRBV7-2
DNA: TGTGCCAGCGGCTCTACAGGGGGCGCCTTAGGGTCCGAGCAGTACTTC
CDR3: CASGSTGGALGSEQYF

size: NA
D: NA
J: TRBJ1-2
V: TRBV6-1
DNA: TGTGGCAGCACGAGTCGAAGACCTAACTATGGCTACACCTTC
CDR3: CGSTSRRPNYGYTF

size: NA
D: NA
J: TRBJ1-2
V: TRBV20-1
DNA: TGCAGTGCTCCCTCGGGACCAGCGGGGGGCTACACCTTC
CDR3: CSAPSGPAGGYTF

size: NA
D: NA
J: TRBJ1-2
V: TRBV28
DNA: TGTGCCAGCAGCCCCGAGGCCAGGACGAGTATCTATGGCTACACCTTC
CDR3: CASSPEARTSIYGYTF

size: NA
D: NA
J: TRBJ2-1
V: TRBV6-1
DNA: TGTGCCAGCAGTGAATCCCCGAATGAGCAGTTCTTC
CDR3: CASSESPNEQFF

size: NA
D: NA
J: TRBJ2-4
V: TRBV2
DNA: TGTGCCAGCAGACAAGAGGTAGCCAAAAACATTCAGTACTTC
CDR3: CASRQEVAKNIQYF

size: few
D: NA
J: TRBJ2-7
V: TRBV28
DNA: TGTGCCAGCAAGGGGGGAGGATGGTCCTACGAGCAGTACTTC
CDR3: CASKGGGWSYEQYF

size: NA
D: NA
J: TRBJ2-7
V: TRBV28
DNA: TGTGCCAGCAGTGGGACACCAGTGAGGGCGAGCTCCTACGAGCAGTACTTC
CDR3: CASSGTPVRASSYEQYF

size: NA
D: NA
J: TRBJ2-6
V: TRBV18
DNA: TGTGCCAGCAGCCCGGCCTCTGGGGCCAACGTCCTGACTTTC
CDR3: CASSPASGANVLTF

size: NA
D: NA
J: TRBJ2-1
V: TRBV5-1
DNA: TGCGCCAGCAAAAAGTCGGAAGGGCCCCACAATGAGCAGTTCTTC
CDR3: CASKKSEGPHNEQFF

size: few
D: NA
J: TRBJ2-4
V: TRBV20-1
DNA: TGCAGTGCTAGAGATGAAAAGGTCCTAGCGTCGGGAAACATTCAGTACTTC
CDR3: CSARDEKVLASGNIQYF

size: NA
D: TRBD1
J: TRBJ1-2
V: TRBV5-1
DNA: TGCGCCAGCAGCTTGGGACAGGGCCAGCTAAACTATGGCTACACCTTC
CDR3: CASSLGQGQLNYGYTF

size: few
D: NA
J: TRBJ2-6
V: TRBV7-3
DNA: TGTGCCAGCAGCTTAGCCGGCAGCTCTGGGGCCAACGTCCTGACTTTC
CDR3: CASSLAGSSGANVLTF

size: few
D: NA
J: TRBJ2-7
V: TRBV9
DNA: TGTGCCAGCAGCCTCGGCGGGTTAGGGGGTCACTACGAGCAGTACTTC
CDR3: CASSLGGLGGHYEQYF

size: few
D: NA
J: TRBJ2-4
V: TRBV27
DNA: TGTGCCAGCACCGGAATGGGAGGACCGCGGGGTGTAGGCATTCAGTACTTC
CDR3: CASTGMGGPRGVGIQYF

size: NA
D: NA
J: TRBJ2-1
V: TRBV7-2
DNA: TGTGCCAGCAGCCCTGACAGCTCCTCCGACAATGAGCAGTTCTTC
CDR3: CASSPDSSSDNEQFF

size: once
D: NA
J: TRBJ2-3
V: TRBV10-3
DNA: TGTGCCATCGGCCAGACTAGTACTAGCACAGATACGCAGTATTTT
CDR3: CAIGQTSTSTDTQYF

size: NA
D: NA
J: TRBJ2-1
V: TRBV20-1
DNA: TGCAGTGCTAGAGTTACGTTGGCGGCCTCCTACAATGAGCAGTTCTTC
CDR3: CSARVTLAASYNEQFF

size: once
D: NA
J: TRBJ2-7
V: TRBV3-1
DNA: TGTGCCAGCAGATTACAGGGAGCCTACGAGCAGTACTTC
CDR3: CASRLQGAYEQYF

size: NA
D: TRBD1
J: TRBJ1-2
V: TRBV12-3/TRBV12-4
DNA: TGTGCCAGCAGATTGACAGGGGGCGCGGGTGGCTACACCTTC
CDR3: CASRLTGGAGGYTF

size: NA
D: TRBD2
J: TRBJ2-7
V: TRBV11-2
DNA: TGTGCCAGCAGCTTAGAAGGGACTAGCGTCTTCTCCTACGAGCAGTACTTC
CDR3: CASSLEGTSVFSYEQYF

size: NA
D: TRBD2
J: TRBJ2-7
V: TRBV28
DNA: TGTGCCAGCAGTTTCGGGGGACTAGCGGGAGTCATCTCCTACGAGCAGTACTTC
CDR3: CASSFGGLAGVISYEQYF

size: NA
D: NA
J: TRBJ2-1
V: TRBV7-8
DNA: TGTGCCAGCAGCTCGACGGACAACTACAATGAGCAGTTCTTC
CDR3: CASSSTDNYNEQFF

size: NA
D: NA
J: TRBJ1-2
V: TRBV7-2
DNA: TGTGCCAGCAGCTTAGAGGTCAGACAAACCTATGGCTACACCTTC
CDR3: CASSLEVRQTYGYTF

size: NA
D: NA
J: TRBJ2-5
V: TRBV6-6
DNA: TGTGCCAGCAGTCGCTCACTAGAGACCCAGTACTTC
CDR3: CASSRSLETQYF

size: NA
D: TRBD1
J: TRBJ1-3
V: TRBV20-1
DNA: TGCAGTGCCCGGACAGGGGACAACACCATATATTTT
CDR3: CSARTGDNTIYF

size: NA
D: NA
J: TRBJ1-2
V: TRBV4-2
DNA: TGTGCCAGCAGCCAAGATAAGGGCTTTAACTATGGCTACACCTTC
CDR3: CASSQDKGFNYGYTF

size: once
D: TRBD1
J: TRBJ1-1
V: TRBV29-1
DNA: TGCAGCGTCTTAACCCCAGGGGGCACTGAAGCTTTCTTT
CDR3: CSVLTPGGTEAFF

size: once
D: NA
J: TRBJ2-7
V: TRBV7-2
DNA: TGTGCCAGCAGCTTAGCGTACTCGGCTTACGAGCAGTACTTC
CDR3: CASSLAYSAYEQYF

size: NA
D: NA
J: TRBJ2-5
V: TRBV7-8
DNA: TGTGCCAGCAGCCCCCTGAGGGAGAGGTCAGAGACCCAGTACTTC
CDR3: CASSPLRERSETQYF

size: once
D: NA
J: TRBJ2-6
V: TRBV2
DNA: TGTGCCAGCAGGGGACTGGGGAGCTCTGGGGCCAACGTCCTGACTTTC
CDR3: CASRGLGSSGANVLTF

size: NA
D: NA
J: TRBJ1-5
V: TRBV12-3/TRBV12-4
DNA: TGTGCCAGCAGTTTGACAGGAATTAATCAGCCCCAGCATTTT
CDR3: CASSLTGINQPQHF

size: once
D: TRBD2
J: TRBJ2-2
V: TRBV12-3/TRBV12-4
DNA: TGTGCCAGCAGCCTTAGCGGGGGGGCTCAGATCGGGGAGCTGTTTTTT
CDR3: CASSLSGGAQIGELFF

size: once
D: TRBD1
J: TRBJ2-1
V: TRBV12-3/TRBV12-4
DNA: TGTGCCAGCCGGGACAGGGGGACACATGAGCAGTTCTTC
CDR3: CASRDRGTHEQFF

size: NA
D: NA
J: TRBJ2-1
V: TRBV12-3/TRBV12-4
DNA: TGTGCCAGCATTCAGTACAATGAGCAGTTCTTC
CDR3: CASIQYNEQFF

size: NA
D: NA
J: TRBJ2-3
V: TRBV5-6
DNA: TGTGCCAGCAGCTTCCAACTTGTGGATACGCAGTATTTT
CDR3: CASSFQLVDTQYF

size: NA
D: TRBD2
J: TRBJ2-7
V: TRBV7-2
DNA: TGTGCCAGCAGCGCGGCCAGCGGGAGTTCTTACGAGCAGTACTTC
CDR3: CASSAASGSSYEQYF

size: NA
D: NA
J: TRBJ2-1
V: TRBV20-1
DNA: TGCAGTGCTAGGGGCCCGGGGCTAGCGAGCTACAATGAGCAGTTCTTC
CDR3: CSARGPGLASYNEQFF

size: NA
D: TRBD1
J: TRBJ2-3
V: TRBV2
DNA: TGTGCCAGCACCCAGACAGGGCGAGCAGATACGCAGTATTTT
CDR3: CASTQTGRADTQYF

size: NA
D: NA
J: TRBJ2-2
V: TRBV7-2
DNA: TGTGCCACACAAAGGGACCAACACACCGGGGAGCTGTTTTTT
CDR3: CATQRDQHTGELFF